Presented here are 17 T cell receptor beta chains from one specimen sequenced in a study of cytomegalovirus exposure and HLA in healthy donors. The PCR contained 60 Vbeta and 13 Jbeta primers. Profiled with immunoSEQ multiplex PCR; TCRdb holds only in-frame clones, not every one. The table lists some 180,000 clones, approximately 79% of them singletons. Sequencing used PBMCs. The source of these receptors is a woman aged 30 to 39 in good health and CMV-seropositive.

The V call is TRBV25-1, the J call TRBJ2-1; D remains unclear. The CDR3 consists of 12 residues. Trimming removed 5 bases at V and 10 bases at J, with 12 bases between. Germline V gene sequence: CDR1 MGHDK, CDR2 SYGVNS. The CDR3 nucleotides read TGTGCCAGCAGTTTAGGTTCCAGGGAGCAGTTCTTC. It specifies CASSLGSREQFF.

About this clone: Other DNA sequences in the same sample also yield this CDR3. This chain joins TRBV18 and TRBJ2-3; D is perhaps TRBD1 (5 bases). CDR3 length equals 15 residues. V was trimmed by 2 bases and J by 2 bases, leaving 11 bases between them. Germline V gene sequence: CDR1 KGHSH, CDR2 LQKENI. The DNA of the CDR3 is TGTGCCAGCTCACCAAGGGGCCCACCCACAGATACGCAGTATTTT. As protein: CASSPRGPPTDTQYF.

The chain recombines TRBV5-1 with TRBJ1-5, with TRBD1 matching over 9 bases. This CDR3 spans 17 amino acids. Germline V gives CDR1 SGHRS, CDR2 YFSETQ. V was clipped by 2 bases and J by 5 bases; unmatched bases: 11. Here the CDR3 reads CASSFSPPRQGDQPQHF. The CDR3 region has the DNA TGCGCCAGCAGCTTTTCCCCACCTCGACAGGGGGATCAGCCCCAGCATTTT.

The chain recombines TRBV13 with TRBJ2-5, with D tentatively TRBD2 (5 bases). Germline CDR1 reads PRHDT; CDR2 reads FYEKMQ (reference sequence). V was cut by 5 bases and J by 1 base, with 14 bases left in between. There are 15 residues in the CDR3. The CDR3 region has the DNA TGTGCCAGCAGCGGCCGCGGGCCGAGCCAAGAGACCCAGTACTTC. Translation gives CASSGRGPSQETQYF. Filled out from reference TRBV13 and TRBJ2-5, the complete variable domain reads AAGVIQSPRHLIKEKRETATLKCYPIPRHDTVYWYQQGPGQDPQFLISFYEKMQSDKGSIPDRFSAQQFSDYHSELNMSSLELGDSALYFCASSGRGPSQETQYFGPGTRLLVL.

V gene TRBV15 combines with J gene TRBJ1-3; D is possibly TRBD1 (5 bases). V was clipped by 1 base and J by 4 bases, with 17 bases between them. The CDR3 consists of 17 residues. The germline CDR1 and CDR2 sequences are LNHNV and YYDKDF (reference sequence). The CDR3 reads CATSRAPAGTTGNTIYF. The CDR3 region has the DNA TGTGCCACCAGCAGAGCCCCGGCGGGGACGACAGGAAACACCATATATTTT.

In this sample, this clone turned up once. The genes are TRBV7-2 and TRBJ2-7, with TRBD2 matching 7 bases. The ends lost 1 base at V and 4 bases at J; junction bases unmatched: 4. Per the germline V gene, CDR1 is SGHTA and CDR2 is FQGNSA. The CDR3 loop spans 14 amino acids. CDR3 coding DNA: TGTGCCAGCAGCTTAGTGCCAGCGGGATACGAGCAGTACTTC. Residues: CASSLVPAGYEQYF.

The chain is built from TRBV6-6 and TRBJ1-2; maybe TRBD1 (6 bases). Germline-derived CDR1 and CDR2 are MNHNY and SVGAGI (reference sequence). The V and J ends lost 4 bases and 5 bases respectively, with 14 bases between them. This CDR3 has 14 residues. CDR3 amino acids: CASSSSDSGYGYTF. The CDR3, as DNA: TGTGCCAGCAGTTCCTCGGACAGTGGATATGGCTACACCTTC.

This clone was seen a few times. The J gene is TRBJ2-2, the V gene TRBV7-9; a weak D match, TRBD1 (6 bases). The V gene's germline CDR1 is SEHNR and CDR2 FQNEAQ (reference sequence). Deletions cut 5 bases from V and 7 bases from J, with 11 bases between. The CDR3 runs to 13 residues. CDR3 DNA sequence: TGTGCCAGCAGCCAACAGGGAAACGGGGAGCTGTTTTTT. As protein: CASSQQGNGELFF.

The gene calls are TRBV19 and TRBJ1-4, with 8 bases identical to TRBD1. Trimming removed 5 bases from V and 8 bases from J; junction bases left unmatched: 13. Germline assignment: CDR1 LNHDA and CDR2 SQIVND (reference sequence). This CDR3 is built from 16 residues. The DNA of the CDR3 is TGTGCCAGTAGTCTCAGACAGGGGAGTAAGGGCGAAAAACTGTTTTTT. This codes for CASSLRQGSKGEKLFF.

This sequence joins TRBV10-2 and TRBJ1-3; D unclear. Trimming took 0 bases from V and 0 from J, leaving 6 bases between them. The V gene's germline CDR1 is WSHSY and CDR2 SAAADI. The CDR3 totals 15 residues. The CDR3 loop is CASSESRDSGNTIYF. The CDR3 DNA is TGCGCCAGCAGTGAGTCGAGGGACTCTGGAAACACCATATATTTT.

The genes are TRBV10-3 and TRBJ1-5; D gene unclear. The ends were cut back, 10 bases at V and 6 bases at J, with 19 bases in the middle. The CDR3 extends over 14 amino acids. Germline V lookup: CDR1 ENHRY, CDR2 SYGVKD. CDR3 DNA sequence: TGTGCCACCTCTCGCGGGAGTGCGATTCAGCCCCAGCATTTT. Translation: CATSRGSAIQPQHF.

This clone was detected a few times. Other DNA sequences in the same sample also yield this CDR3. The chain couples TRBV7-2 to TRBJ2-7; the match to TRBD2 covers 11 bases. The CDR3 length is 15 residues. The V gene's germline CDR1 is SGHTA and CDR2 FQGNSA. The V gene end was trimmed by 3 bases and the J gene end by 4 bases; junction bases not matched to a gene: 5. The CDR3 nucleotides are TGTGCCAGCAGCTTCCTAGCGGGAGGCTCTTACGAGCAGTACTTC. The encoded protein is CASSFLAGGSYEQYF. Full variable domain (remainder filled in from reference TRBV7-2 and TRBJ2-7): GAGVSQSPSNKVTEKGKDVELRCDPISGHTALYWYRQSLGQGLEFLIYFQGNSAPDKSGLPSDRFSAERTGGSVSTLTIQRTQQEDSAVYLCASSFLAGGSYEQYFGPGTRLTVT.

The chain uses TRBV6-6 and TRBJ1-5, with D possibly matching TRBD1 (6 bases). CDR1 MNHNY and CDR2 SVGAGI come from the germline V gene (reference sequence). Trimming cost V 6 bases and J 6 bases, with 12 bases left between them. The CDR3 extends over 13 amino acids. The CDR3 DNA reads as TGTGCCAGCAGCCCAAACAGGGTTCAGCCCCAGCATTTT. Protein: CASSPNRVQPQHF.

CDR3 nucleotide sequence: TGTGCCAGCAGCTATAGACAGGGGGTAGGGAGAGAGCAGTTCTTC. Its protein product is CASSYRQGVGREQFF. This rearrangement joins TRBV5-8 to TRBJ2-1; 9 bases fit TRBD1. There are 15 residues in the CDR3. Trimming removed 3 bases from V and 10 bases from J; junction bases left unmatched: 11. Germline V gene sequence: CDR1 SGHTS, CDR2 YDEGEE. Complete variable domain (other parts from reference TRBV5-8 and TRBJ2-1): EAGVTQSPTHLIKTRGQQATLRCSPISGHTSVYWYQQALGLGLQFLLWYDEGEERNRGNFPPRFSGRQFPNYSSELNVNALELEDSALYLCASSYRQGVGREQFFGPGTRLTVL.

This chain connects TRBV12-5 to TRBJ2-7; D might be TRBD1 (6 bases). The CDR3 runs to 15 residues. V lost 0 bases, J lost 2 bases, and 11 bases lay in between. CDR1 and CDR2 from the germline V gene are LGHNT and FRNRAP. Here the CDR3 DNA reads TGTGCTAGTGGTTTGGTATCAGGGGTCACCTACGAGCAGTACTTC. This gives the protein CASGLVSGVTYEQYF. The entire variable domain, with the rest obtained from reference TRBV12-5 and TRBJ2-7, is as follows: DARVTQTPRHKVTEMGQEVTMRCQPILGHNTVFWYRQTMMQGLELLAYFRNRAPLDDSGMPKDRFSAEMPDATLATLKIQPSEPRDSAVYFCASGLVSGVTYEQYFGPGTRLTVT.

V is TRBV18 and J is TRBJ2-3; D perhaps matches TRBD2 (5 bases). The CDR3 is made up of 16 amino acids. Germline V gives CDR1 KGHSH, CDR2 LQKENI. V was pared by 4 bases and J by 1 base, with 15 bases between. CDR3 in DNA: TGTGCCAGCTCACGACCGGGATGGAGGCGCACAGATACGCAGTATTTT. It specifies CASSRPGWRRTDTQYF.

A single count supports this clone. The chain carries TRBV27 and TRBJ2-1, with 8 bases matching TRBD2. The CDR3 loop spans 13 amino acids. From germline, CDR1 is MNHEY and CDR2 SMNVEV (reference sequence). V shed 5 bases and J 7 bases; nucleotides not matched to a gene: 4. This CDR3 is CASSTSGLNEQFF. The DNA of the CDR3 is TGTGCCAGCAGTACTAGCGGTCTTAATGAGCAGTTCTTC.